A single sample is the source of the 22 T cell receptor beta chains below, sequenced in a study of cytomegalovirus exposure and HLA in healthy donors. Primers: 60 Vbeta forward and 13 Jbeta reverse. The protocol was immunoSEQ multiplex PCR, while the TCRdb copy is restricted to in-frame clones and leaves out a portion. The repertoire includes around 170,000 clones, roughly 80% of them detected once, and under 1.5% sits in the top ten. Material for sequencing was PBMCs. These receptors were obtained from a middle-aged man in good health and CMV-seropositive.

The gene calls are TRBV5-4 and TRBJ1-2; D is ambiguous. The V end lost 4 bases, the J end lost 3 bases, and 13 bases lay between the germline ends. From germline, CDR1 is SGHNT and CDR2 YYREEE (reference sequence). The CDR3 length is 14 residues. The CDR3 region has the DNA TGTGCCAGCAGCATCCCTGGGAGGGACTATGGCTACACCTTC. Translated, it gives CASSIPGRDYGYTF.

This chain uses TRBV29-1 with TRBJ2-3; 15 nucleotides align to TRBD2. CDR3 size: 17 residues. Looked up from germline, CDR1 is SQVTM and CDR2 is ANQGSEA. Trimming cost V 6 bases and J 0 bases; bases outside gene matches: 7. The CDR3 region has the DNA TGCAGCGTCTTGGGACTAGCGGGAGGTCCTAGCACAGATACGCAGTATTTT. Translating it yields CSVLGLAGGPSTDTQYF.

This clone came up a few times. CDR3 amino acids: CASSPGTGSYEQYF. The CDR3 nucleotides are TGTGCCAGCAGCCCCGGGACAGGGTCTTACGAGCAGTACTTC. The J gene is TRBJ2-7, the V gene TRBV9, with TRBD1 matching 9 bases. The CDR3 runs to 14 residues. The J segment lost 4 bases and the V segment lost 4 bases, leaving 6 bases of the junction unmatched. From germline, CDR1 is SGDLS and CDR2 YYNGEE.

The rearrangement joins TRBV19 to TRBJ1-6; TRBD1 matches 7 bases. The CDR3 is 17 residues long. J gave up 5 bases and V 3 bases, and 10 bases lay outside the gene matches. Per the germline V gene, CDR1 is LNHDA and CDR2 is SQIVND (reference sequence). The CDR3 coding sequence is TGTGCCAGTAGTATTAAGCGACAGGGAGTGGATAATTCACCCCTCCACTTT. The encoded protein is CASSIKRQGVDNSPLHF.

The rearrangement joins TRBV19 to TRBJ1-6; possibly TRBD1 for D (5 bases). Germline CDR1 is LNHDA and CDR2 is SQIVND (reference sequence). The germline V and J ends were trimmed by 3 bases and 14 bases, with 14 bases remaining between them. CDR3 length: 13 amino acids. Here the CDR3 DNA reads TGTGCCAGTAGTATTCAGGGTCTTTCTACCCTCCACTTT. Translating it yields CASSIQGLSTLHF.

The chain combines TRBV18 with TRBJ1-2, with D unresolved. V was shortened by 6 bases and J by 1 base, with 9 bases between the two germline ends. The CDR3 is 13 amino acids. Germline CDR1 and CDR2: KGHSH and LQKENI. Here the CDR3 reads CASSQALNYGYTF. DNA for the CDR3: TGTGCCAGCTCTCAGGCGCTTAACTATGGCTACACCTTC.

The rearrangement links TRBV5-6 to TRBJ2-7; 9 positions match TRBD2. CDR3 length: 14 residues. V lost 5 bases and J lost 2; bases outside the gene matches: 5. In germline, CDR1 is SGHDT, CDR2 YYEEEE. Here the CDR3 DNA reads TGTGCCAGCAGACTAGCGGGCGATACCTACGAGCAGTACTTC. Protein sequence: CASRLAGDTYEQYF.

J is TRBJ2-7 and V is TRBV11-2; 7 nucleotides agree with TRBD2. J was trimmed by 1 base and V by 1 base; bases with no gene match: 4. Germline CDR1 reads SGHAT; CDR2 reads FQNNGV. This CDR3 has 15 residues. CDR3 amino acids: CASSLAASGSYEQYF. In nucleotides, the CDR3 is TGTGCCAGCAGCTTAGCGGCTAGCGGTTCCTACGAGCAGTACTTC.

This chain joins TRBV18 and TRBJ1-2; TRBD1 aligns across 7 bases. The germline CDR1 and CDR2 sequences are KGHSH and LQKENI. CDR3 length: 15 residues. With V trimmed by 3 bases and J by 3 bases, 7 bases remained unmatched. The CDR3 nucleotides are TGTGCCAGCTCACCTATCGCTGGGACAGACTATGGCTACACCTTC. Amino acid sequence: CASSPIAGTDYGYTF.

The chain links TRBV5-1 to TRBJ2-1; TRBD1 matches at 8 bases. Germline-derived CDR1 and CDR2 are SGHRS and YFSETQ. The V and J ends lost 3 bases and 8 bases, in that order; junction bases with no gene match: 16. The CDR3 is made up of 17 amino acids. The DNA for the CDR3 is TGCGCCAGCAGCTCCTTACTAATGACAGGGGCTAGTGATGAGCAGTTCTTC. Encoded protein: CASSSLLMTGASDEQFF.

V usage is TRBV2 and J usage is TRBJ2-1, with 8 bases fitting TRBD2. The germline V gene has CDR1 SNHLY and CDR2 FYNNEI. Trimming took 6 bases from V and 0 from J; bases not matched to a gene: 7. The CDR3 spans 16 residues. The CDR3 region is CASRFKLAVSYNEQFF. CDR3 nucleotide sequence: TGTGCCAGCAGATTTAAACTAGCGGTCTCCTACAATGAGCAGTTCTTC.

The chain links TRBV7-3 to TRBJ2-3, with 13 nucleotides matching TRBD2. The V segment lost 3 bases and the J segment 0 bases; nucleotides outside the gene matches: 6. The germline V gene has CDR1 SGHTA and CDR2 FQGTGA. The CDR3 has 18 residues. CDR3 nucleotides: TGTGCCAGCAGCTTTGGACTAGCGGGGGACCCCAGCACAGATACGCAGTATTTT. Its protein is CASSFGLAGDPSTDTQYF.

This clone was counted a few times. CDR3 coding DNA: TGTGCCAGCAGTTCCCTTTCCGAGGCCAATGGCTACACCTTC. The encoded protein is CASSSLSEANGYTF. This chain joins TRBV28 and TRBJ1-2, with D unclear. Germline CDR1 and CDR2: MDHEN and SYDVKM. V lost 4 bases and J lost 6, with 15 bases in between. The CDR3 totals 14 residues.

The chain uses TRBV4-3 and TRBJ1-2; TRBD1 matches 7 bases. Germline V gene data show CDR1 as LGHNA and CDR2 as YSLEER. The CDR3 is 15 amino acids. V dropped 4 bases and J dropped 0; count of bases not matched to a gene: 5. The CDR3 nucleotides are TGCGCCAGCAGCCCGTTAGGGGGCCCTAACTATGGCTACACCTTC. Residues: CASSPLGGPNYGYTF.

The rearrangement joins TRBV27 to TRBJ2-7; D gene uncertain. The V end was cut by 2 bases, the J end by 3 bases, with 11 bases between. Germline V gene sequence: CDR1 MNHEY, CDR2 SMNVEV (reference sequence). This CDR3 is 14 amino acids long. CDR3 residues: CASSLKARLYEQYF. The CDR3 DNA follows: TGTGCCAGCAGTTTAAAAGCGCGGCTCTACGAGCAGTACTTC.

The chain joins TRBV7-2 to TRBJ2-1, with TRBD2 as a possible D gene (6 bases). CDR3 length equals 16 residues. Trimming removed 4 bases from V and 4 bases from J, with 17 bases in between. From germline, CDR1 is SGHTA and CDR2 FQGNSA. CDR3 in amino acids: CASSSPWAGIYNEQFF. CDR3 DNA sequence: TGTGCCAGCAGCTCCCCGTGGGCGGGGATTTACAATGAGCAGTTCTTC.

The chain employs TRBV6-5 and TRBJ1-2; 9 bases are shared with TRBD1. V shed 5 bases and J 8 bases; nucleotides not matched to a gene: 6. This CDR3 is built from 13 residues. Germline CDR1 is MNHEY and CDR2 is SVGAGI. The CDR3 region has the DNA TGTGCCAGCAGTCGACAGGGGGAGGACGGCTACACCTTC. This encodes CASSRQGEDGYTF.

The V call is TRBV4-1, the J call TRBJ2-3; 9 bases are shared with TRBD1. Germline V gene sequence: CDR1 MGHRA, CDR2 YSYEKL. This CDR3 is built from 16 residues. J gave up 5 bases and V 4 bases, and 10 bases lay outside the gene matches. This chain's CDR3 is CASSPPGTGSKDTQYF. CDR3 sequence (DNA): TGCGCCAGCAGCCCGCCTGGGACAGGGAGTAAAGATACGCAGTATTTT.

V and J are TRBV6-6 and TRBJ1-2; a weak D match, TRBD1 (5 bases). The CDR3 runs 16 residues. The V gene lost 1 base and the J gene lost 3 bases, with 15 bases spanning the gap. Germline values: CDR1 MNHNY, CDR2 SVGAGI (reference sequence). The CDR3 loop is CASSYLAKGGDYGYTF. In DNA, the CDR3 is TGTGCCAGCAGTTACTTAGCTAAGGGAGGGGACTATGGCTACACCTTC.

The chain employs TRBV7-2 and TRBJ1-1; D is perhaps TRBD1 (5 bases). CDR3 length equals 17 residues. Trimming removed 1 base at V and 3 bases at J, with 18 bases between. Germline CDR1 SGHTA, CDR2 FQGNSA. CDR3 region: CASSLGPWGVRDTEAFF. For the CDR3, the DNA is TGTGCCAGCAGCTTAGGGCCCTGGGGGGTTAGGGACACTGAAGCTTTCTTT.

The chain carries TRBV9 and TRBJ1-6; D unresolved. The length of the CDR3 is 15 residues. The V gene's germline CDR1 is SGDLS and CDR2 YYNGEE. Trimming shortened V by 0 bases and J by 10 bases, and 14 bases separated the two germline ends. CDR3 coding DNA: TGTGCCAGCAGCGTAGCCCCCACGGAGCCCTCACCCCTCCACTTT. Protein sequence: CASSVAPTEPSPLHF.

The CDR3 nucleotides read TGTGCCAGCAGCGGACAGGGGGCTAGCAATCAGCCCCAGCATTTT. The encoded protein is CASSGQGASNQPQHF. The chain carries TRBV7-9 and TRBJ1-5, with TRBD1 matching over 11 bases. The germline CDR1 and CDR2 sequences are SEHNR and FQNEAQ (reference sequence). CDR3 length: 15 amino acids. V shed 5 bases and J 0 bases; nucleotides not matched to a gene: 0. The full variable domain, with the rest looked up from reference TRBV7-9 and TRBJ1-5, is DTGVSQNPRHKITKRGQNVTFRCDPISEHNRLYWYRQTLGQGPEFLTYFQNEAQLEKSRLLSDRFSAERPKGSFSTLEIQRTEQGDSAMYLCASSGQGASNQPQHFGDGTRLSIL.